The 6 T cell receptor beta chains below all came from one sample that was sequenced in a study of T cell responses to AZD1222 COVID-19 vaccine. Only in-frame clones appear in the TCRdb table, and some are missing; sequencing was by immunoSEQ multiplex PCR. The sample records approximately 120,000 clones, 84% being singletons. The sequencing here drew on peripheral blood, taken 28 days after the second AZD1222 dose. The receptors derive from an adult who received the AZD1222 COVID-19 vaccine.

The chain couples TRBV7-9 to TRBJ1-6; 8 bases align to TRBD1. Per the germline V gene, CDR1 is SEHNR and CDR2 is FQNEAQ (reference sequence). V lost 4 bases and J lost 4; bases outside the gene matches: 15. This CDR3 has 19 residues. CDR3 in amino acids: CASSSPPGQAADYNSPLHF. CDR3 in DNA: TGTGCCAGCAGCTCCCCACCGGGACAGGCCGCCGATTATAATTCACCCCTCCACTTT.

The chain is built from TRBV19 and TRBJ2-2, with TRBD2 matching 11 bases. There are 15 residues in the CDR3. V lost 7 bases to trimming and J lost 4 bases; unmatched junction nucleotides: 5. The germline gives CDR1 LNHDA, CDR2 SQIVND (reference sequence). In DNA form, the CDR3 reads TGTGCCAGTACCCCTAGCGGGGGGCCCACCGGGGAGCTGTTTTTT. It translates to CASTPSGGPTGELFF.

This chain joins TRBV5-1 and TRBJ1-2, with D maybe TRBD1 (6 bases). The CDR3 consists of 16 residues. In germline, CDR1 is SGHRS, CDR2 YFSETQ. V was trimmed by 4 bases and J by 0 bases, leaving 16 bases between them. DNA for the CDR3: TGCGCCAGCAGCCTATCCGGGACACCAACTAACTATGGCTACACCTTC. Translated, it gives CASSLSGTPTNYGYTF.

This clone appeared a few times. CDR3 region: CASSVREAGNTEAFF. CDR3 coding DNA: TGTGCCAGCAGCGTAAGGGAGGCAGGGAACACTGAAGCTTTCTTT. The V call is TRBV9, the J call TRBJ1-1; D not resolved. The CDR3 consists of 15 residues. Germline CDR1 reads SGDLS; CDR2 reads YYNGEE. V gave up 1 base and J gave up 1 base, with 11 bases separating them.

The chain is built from TRBV28 and TRBJ1-6; TRBD1 might be the D (5 bases). Trimming took off 7 bases at V and 10 bases at J, with 17 bases between the two ends. This CDR3 contains 14 residues. The germline CDR1 and CDR2 sequences are MDHEN and SYDVKM. The CDR3 spells CASTSGRWDSPLHF. The CDR3 DNA reads as TGTGCCAGCACCTCCGGACGGTGGGACTCACCCCTCCACTTT.

This clone was counted between two and nine times. The rearrangement links TRBV4-1 to TRBJ1-2; the D gene is possibly TRBD1 (6 bases). CDR3 length: 15 amino acids. V dropped 0 bases and J dropped 8 bases, with 16 bases sitting between them. CDR1 is MGHRA, CDR2 YSYEKL, per germline. The CDR3 is CASSQDRSGVGGYTF. The CDR3 DNA is TGCGCCAGCAGCCAAGATCGATCAGGGGTAGGAGGCTACACCTTC.